Shown below are 21 T cell receptor beta chains from a single sample sequenced in a study of long-term antiretroviral therapy in people with HIV. Sequencing relied on immunoSEQ assay v3.0, run at survey level. The data were produced by immunoSEQ multiplex PCR, yet TCRdb's version contains in-frame clones alone and is incomplete. This sample carries more than 20,000 clones, around 84% of them seen once, and the ten largest clones take around 3%. Specimen: unsorted PBMCs, collected 1.9 years after starting antiretroviral therapy. These receptors were obtained from a woman aged 45-65 years with HIV.

The V and J genes are TRBV27 and TRBJ1-2; the D is unclear. CDR3 size: 15 residues. The germline V gene has CDR1 MNHEY and CDR2 SMNVEV (reference sequence). V dropped 5 bases and J dropped 0 bases, with 13 bases sitting between them. The CDR3 DNA sequence: TGTGCCAGCAGTCCGCATGGGGTGACTAACTATGGCTACACCTTC. Translated, it gives CASSPHGVTNYGYTF.

The rearrangement uses TRBV4-3 and TRBJ2-2; no clear D gene. Trimming took off 1 base at V and 3 bases at J, with 15 bases between the two ends. The CDR3 contains 17 residues. The V gene's germline CDR1 is LGHNA and CDR2 YSLEER. The chain's CDR3 is CASSQGWVRSDTGELFF. DNA of the CDR3: TGCGCCAGCAGCCAAGGATGGGTCCGATCGGACACCGGGGAGCTGTTTTTT.

This chain uses TRBV7-8 with TRBJ1-2, with no clear D. The V end was cut by 5 bases, the J end by 4 bases, with 11 bases between. The germline gives CDR1 SGHVS, CDR2 FQNEAQ. This CDR3 comprises 13 residues. The CDR3 DNA follows: TGTGCCAGCAGCCGCGAGGGTACCTATGGCTACACCTTC. Encoded protein: CASSREGTYGYTF.

This chain links TRBV29-1 with TRBJ2-5, with D perhaps matching TRBD1 or TRBD2 (5 bases each). Trimming left V 3 bases short and J 3 bases short, with 11 bases between. Germline loops: CDR1 SQVTM, CDR2 ANQGSEA. This CDR3 spans 13 amino acids. The chain's CDR3 is CSVDSGPKETQYF. The CDR3 region has the DNA TGCAGCGTTGATTCGGGGCCGAAAGAGACCCAGTACTTC.

The chain links TRBV9 to TRBJ2-2; 9 bases are a match to TRBD2. Germline CDR1 and CDR2: SGDLS and YYNGEE. Trimming cost V 6 bases and J 1 base; bases outside gene matches: 4. The CDR3 runs to 15 residues. CDR3 coding DNA: TGTGCCAGCACCCTTAGCGGGAGGAACACCGGGGAGCTGTTTTTT. Translating gives CASTLSGRNTGELFF.

V is TRBV11-1 and J is TRBJ2-7, with 7 nucleotides matching TRBD2. V trimming: 5 bases; J trimming: 1 base; junction bases outside the gene matches: 5. Looked up from germline, CDR1 is SGHAT and CDR2 is FQDESV (reference sequence). This CDR3 region has 14 residues. CDR3 in DNA: TGTGCCAGCAGCCCTAGCGGACCTTCCTACGAGCAGTACTTC. Protein product: CASSPSGPSYEQYF.

This chain links TRBV7-2 with TRBJ2-7; D is ambiguous. V lost 3 bases and J 1 base, leaving 13 bases between the germline ends. The CDR3 loop spans 15 amino acids. The germline gives CDR1 SGHTA, CDR2 FQGNSA. The CDR3 sequence: CASSFTSGPSYEQYF. The CDR3 bases are TGTGCCAGCAGCTTTACGTCAGGTCCGTCCTACGAGCAGTACTTC.

The rearrangement links TRBV7-9 to TRBJ2-3, with D unclear. The CDR3 totals 14 residues. CDR1 and CDR2 (germline): SEHNR, FQNEAQ (reference sequence). V was trimmed by 11 bases and J by 2 bases, leaving 17 bases between them. The CDR3 coding sequence is TGTGCCGGAGCGCCCCCGGAGAACACAGATACGCAGTATTTT. It codes for CAGAPPENTDTQYF.

V usage is TRBV7-6 and J usage is TRBJ1-6, with 7 positions matching TRBD1. This CDR3 has 16 residues. Germline assignment: CDR1 SGHVS and CDR2 FNYEAQ. With 5 bases clipped from V and 6 bases from J, the junction kept 10 bases outside the gene matches. The CDR3 nucleotides read TGTGCCAGCAGCCCGAGGGACAGCACCTTTAATTCACCCCTCCACTTT. It translates to CASSPRDSTFNSPLHF.

The CDR3 DNA sequence: TGTGCCAGCAGACTAGGACCTAACACCGGGGAGCTGTTTTTT. It specifies CASRLGPNTGELFF. The chain links TRBV14 to TRBJ2-2; D is possibly TRBD2 (5 bases). V was clipped by 6 bases and J by 2 bases, with 10 bases between them. Per germline, CDR1 SGHDN and CDR2 FVKESK. This CDR3 is 14 amino acids long.

Regarding this clone: One junction end disagrees with the germline gene, perhaps due to a read error. The chain couples TRBV7-3 to TRBJ2-7; D is uncertain. The CDR3 totals 13 residues. Looked up from germline, CDR1 is SGHTA and CDR2 is FQGTGA. This CDR3 is CASSLGRMGEQCF. The DNA for the CDR3 is TGTGCCAGCAGCTTAGGCCGGATGGGTGAGCAGTGCTTC.

This sequence joins TRBV5-1 and TRBJ2-1; 10 bases fit TRBD2. Germline CDR1 and CDR2: SGHRS and YFSETQ. This CDR3 spans 15 amino acids. Losses at the gene ends were 1 base for V and 6 bases for J; bases not matched to a gene: 4. CDR3 protein: CASSLNPSGGNEQFF. The CDR3 nucleotides are TGCGCCAGCAGCTTGAACCCTAGCGGGGGCAATGAGCAGTTCTTC.

The chain joins TRBV6-5 to TRBJ2-5; unclear D gene. This CDR3 has 12 amino acids. Germline lookup yields CDR1 MNHEY and CDR2 SVGAGI. V lost 5 bases to trimming and J lost 5 bases, with 9 bases between them. The CDR3 DNA follows: TGTGCCAGCAGTGCACGCGGTGAGACCCAGTACTTC. This sequence encodes CASSARGETQYF.

This clone has a single count. The chain recombines TRBV9 with TRBJ2-3, with D perhaps TRBD2 (6 bases). The germline CDR1 and CDR2 sequences are SGDLS and YYNGEE. V was clipped by 4 bases and J by 9 bases, with 12 bases between them. The CDR3 spans 12 residues. DNA for the CDR3: TGTGCCAGCAGCCCCGTTGCGGGGACGCAGTATTTT. The encoded protein is CASSPVAGTQYF.

CDR3 in amino acids: CAISESSGGDSPLHF. The CDR3 nucleotides read TGTGCCATCAGTGAGTCCAGTGGAGGAGATTCACCCCTCCACTTT. This chain connects TRBV10-3 to TRBJ1-6; the D is unclear. V was shortened by 0 bases and J by 8 bases, with 11 bases between the two germline ends. This CDR3 spans 15 amino acids. Germline V gives CDR1 ENHRY, CDR2 SYGVKD.

As DNA, the CDR3 is TGTGCCAGCAGCTTAGATCCCCGGGACAAGAACACTGAAGCTTTCTTT. It yields the protein CASSLDPRDKNTEAFF. This chain links TRBV11-2 with TRBJ1-1; D possibly corresponds to TRBD1 (6 bases). Germline CDR1 reads SGHAT; CDR2 reads FQNNGV. V was cut by 0 bases and J by 1 base, with 12 bases left in between. This CDR3 region has 16 residues.

The chain combines TRBV11-1 with TRBJ1-6, with 11 bases lining up with TRBD1. The CDR3 runs 14 residues. Germline V gene sequence: CDR1 SGHAT, CDR2 FQDESV (reference sequence). Trimming cost V 3 bases and J 9 bases; bases outside gene matches: 1. CDR3 sequence (DNA): TGTGCCAGCAGCTTCGGACAGGGGGCTTCACCCCTCCACTTT. It specifies CASSFGQGASPLHF. Full variable domain (outside the CDR3, taken from reference TRBV11-1 and TRBJ1-6): EAEVAQSPRYKITEKSQAVAFWCDPISGHATLYWYRQILGQGPELLVQFQDESVVDDSQLPKDRFSAERLKGVDSTLKIQPAELGDSAMYLCASSFGQGASPLHFGNGTRLTVT.

V usage is TRBV6-5 and J usage is TRBJ1-3, with D possibly being TRBD1 (6 bases). V was trimmed by 6 bases and J by 2 bases, leaving 8 bases between them. The CDR3 has 13 amino acids. Germline lookup yields CDR1 MNHEY and CDR2 SVGAGI. The CDR3 bases are TGTGCCAGCAGACCAGGGGCTGGAAACACCATATATTTT. Translated: CASRPGAGNTIYF.

This sequence joins TRBV19 and TRBJ1-4, with TRBD1 identical over 7 bases. The V gene end was trimmed by 8 bases and the J gene end by 4 bases; junction bases not matched to a gene: 7. This CDR3 is built from 14 residues. Germline values: CDR1 LNHDA, CDR2 SQIVND (reference sequence). DNA for the CDR3: TGTGCCAGTCGGGACAGCTTATTTAATGAAAAACTGTTTTTT. Its translation is CASRDSLFNEKLFF.

V gene TRBV19 combines with J gene TRBJ1-2, with TRBD1 matching over 8 bases. This CDR3 has 17 residues. CDR1 is LNHDA and CDR2 is SQIVND in the germline V gene (reference sequence). Trimming at V came to 2 bases and at J to 5 bases, leaving 13 bases not matched to a gene. CDR3 residues: CASSILAGGRGPYGYTF. The CDR3 DNA reads TGTGCCAGTAGTATACTCGCGGGCGGCAGGGGGCCGTATGGCTACACCTTC.

J is TRBJ1-5 and V is TRBV30; no definite D call. The CDR3 loop spans 13 amino acids. The V end was cut by 0 bases, the J end by 1 base, with 4 bases between. Germline lookup yields CDR1 GTSNPN and CDR2 SVGIG (reference sequence). The CDR3 reads CAWSVRSNQPQHF. CDR3 nucleotides: TGTGCCTGGAGTGTGAGGAGCAATCAGCCCCAGCATTTT.